These 2 T cell receptor beta chains share one sample of origin, sequenced in a study of cytomegalovirus exposure and HLA in healthy donors. The PCR employed 60 Vbeta primers together with 13 Jbeta primers. Clones were read by immunoSEQ multiplex PCR, and TCRdb kept only the in-frame ones, dropping some. The table lists 150,000 to 200,000 clones, around 62% of them singletons. Sequencing was performed on PBMCs. The receptors were sampled from a man aged 35-49 years in good health and CMV-seronegative.

The J gene is TRBJ2-3, the V gene TRBV4-3; the match to TRBD1 covers 10 bases. CDR1 LGHNA and CDR2 YSLEER come from the germline V gene. The junction had 0 bases not matched to a gene; V was cut back by 0 bases and J by 3 bases. The length of the CDR3 is 15 residues. The CDR3 region is CASSQEDRGTDTQYF. The CDR3 DNA is TGCGCCAGCAGCCAAGAGGACAGGGGGACAGATACGCAGTATTTT.

This clone was found a few times. The chain uses TRBV7-6 and TRBJ2-1, with 9 bases fitting TRBD2. The germline V gene has CDR1 SGHVS and CDR2 FNYEAQ. The CDR3 consists of 18 residues. The V segment lost 2 bases and the J segment 0 bases; nucleotides outside the gene matches: 8. The DNA for the CDR3 is TGTGCCAGCAGCTTAAACCTCGGTAGCGGGAGCTCCTACAATGAGCAGTTCTTC. It specifies CASSLNLGSGSSYNEQFF.